The entry that follows covers one TCR beta chain sequence. Its cognate antigen is unknown. The CDR3 loop spans 15 amino acids. V shed 0 bases and J shed 1 base, with 9 bases lying between them. Per the germline V gene, CDR1 is SGHAT and CDR2 is FQNNGV. The data belong to a study of shared clonotypes between healthy human individuals. Study results and limitations: The expectation was that sequencing depth would affect clonotype sharing among donors. The sole specimen, blood, was sampled, and tissue repertoires likely differ.

Repertoires were generated with immunoSEQ multiplex PCR, while TCRdb's copy carries only in-frame clones and drops some. The profile shows some 2 million clones, roughly 95% of them singletons. The source material was naive CD4+ T cells sorted from blood. Subset in this sample: CD45RA+ positively selected. The V call is TRBV11-2, the J call TRBJ1-1; D remains unclear. This TCR derives from a young man in good health. CDR3 bases: TGTGCCAGCAGCTTAGAGGGCAGGAAGAACACTGAAGCTTTCTTT. Translating gives CASSLEGRKNTEAFF.